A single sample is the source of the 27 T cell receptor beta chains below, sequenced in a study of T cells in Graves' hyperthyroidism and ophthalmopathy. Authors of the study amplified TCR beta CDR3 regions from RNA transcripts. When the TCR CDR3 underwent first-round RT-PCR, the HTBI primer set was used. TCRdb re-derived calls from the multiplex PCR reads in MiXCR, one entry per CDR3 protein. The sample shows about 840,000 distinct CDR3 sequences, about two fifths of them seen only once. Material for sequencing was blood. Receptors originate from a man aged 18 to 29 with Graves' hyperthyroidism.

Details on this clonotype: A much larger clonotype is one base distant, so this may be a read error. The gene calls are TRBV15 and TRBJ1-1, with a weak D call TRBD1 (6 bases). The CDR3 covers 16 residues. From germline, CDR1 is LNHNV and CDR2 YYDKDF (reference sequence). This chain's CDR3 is CAASRPDLTGNTEAFF. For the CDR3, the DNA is TGTGCCGCCAGCAGACCTGACCTGACAGGGAACACTGAAGCTTTCTTT.

CDR3 region: CASSLANGQPNEQFF. For the CDR3, the DNA is TGCGCCAGCAGCTTGGCCAACGGACAGCCCAATGAGCAGTTCTTC. The V gene is TRBV5-1, the J gene TRBJ2-7; TRBD1 is a possible D gene (6 bases). The DNA matches TRBJ2-1 better at its end, which makes the J call doubtful. CDR3 size: 15 residues. Germline V gene sequence: CDR1 SGHRS, CDR2 YFSETQ.

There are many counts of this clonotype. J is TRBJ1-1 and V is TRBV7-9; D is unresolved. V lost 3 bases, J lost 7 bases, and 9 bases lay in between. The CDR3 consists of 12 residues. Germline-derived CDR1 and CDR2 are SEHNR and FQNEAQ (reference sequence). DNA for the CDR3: TGTGCCAGCAGCTTCTCGTTACGTGAAGCTTTCTTT. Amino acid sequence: CASSFSLREAFF.

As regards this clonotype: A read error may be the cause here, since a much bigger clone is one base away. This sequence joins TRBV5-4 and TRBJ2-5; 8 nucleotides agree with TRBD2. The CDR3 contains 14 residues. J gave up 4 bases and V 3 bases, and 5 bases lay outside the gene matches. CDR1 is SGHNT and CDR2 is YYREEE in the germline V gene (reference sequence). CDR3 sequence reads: CASSCGTRVETQYF. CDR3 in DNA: TGTGCCAGCAGCTGCGGGACTAGGGTAGAGACCCAGTACTTC.

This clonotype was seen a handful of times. The CDR3 region has the DNA TGCGCCAGCAGCTTGATCCGCGTCGGTTCCTACGAGCAGTACTTC. Translating gives CASSLIRVGSYEQYF. The chain joins TRBV5-1 to TRBJ2-7; no clear D gene. The CDR3 sequence is 15 residues long. Trimming took 1 base from V and 1 from J, leaving 12 bases between them. Germline values: CDR1 SGHRS, CDR2 YFSETQ. The full variable domain, in which reference TRBV5-1 and TRBJ2-7 provide the parts outside the CDR3, is KAGVTQTPRYLIKTRGQQVTLSCSPISGHRSVSWYQQTPGQGLQFLFEYFSETQRNKGNFPGRFSGRQFSNSRSEMNVSTLELGDSALYLCASSLIRVGSYEQYFGPGTRLTVT.

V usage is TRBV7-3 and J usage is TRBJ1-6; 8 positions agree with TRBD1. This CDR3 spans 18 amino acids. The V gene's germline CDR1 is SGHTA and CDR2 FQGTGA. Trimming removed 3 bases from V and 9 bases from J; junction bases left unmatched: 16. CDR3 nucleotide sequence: TGTGCCAGCAGCTTTTGGGTCGGGGTGACAGGGGAGAGTTCACCCCTCCACTTT. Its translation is CASSFWVGVTGESSPLHF. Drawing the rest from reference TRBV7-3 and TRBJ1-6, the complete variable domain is GAGVSQTPSNKVTEKGKYVELRCDPISGHTALYWYRQSLGQGPEFLIYFQGTGAADDSGLPNDRFFAVRPEGSVSTLKIQRTERGDSAVYLCASSFWVGVTGESSPLHFGNGTRLTVT.

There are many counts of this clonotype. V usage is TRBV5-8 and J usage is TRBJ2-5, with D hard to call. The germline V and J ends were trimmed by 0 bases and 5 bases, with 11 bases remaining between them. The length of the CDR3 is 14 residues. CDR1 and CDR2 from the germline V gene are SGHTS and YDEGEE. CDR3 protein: CASSLDSRLETQYF. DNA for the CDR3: TGTGCCAGCAGCTTGGACTCCCGTTTGGAGACCCAGTACTTC.

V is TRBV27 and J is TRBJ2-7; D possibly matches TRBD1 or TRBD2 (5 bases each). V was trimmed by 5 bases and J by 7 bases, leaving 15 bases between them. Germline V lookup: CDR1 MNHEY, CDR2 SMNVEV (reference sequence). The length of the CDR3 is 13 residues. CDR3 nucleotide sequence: TGTGCCAGCAGTCCGGGGCAGCCTGGGGAGCAGTACTTC. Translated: CASSPGQPGEQYF.

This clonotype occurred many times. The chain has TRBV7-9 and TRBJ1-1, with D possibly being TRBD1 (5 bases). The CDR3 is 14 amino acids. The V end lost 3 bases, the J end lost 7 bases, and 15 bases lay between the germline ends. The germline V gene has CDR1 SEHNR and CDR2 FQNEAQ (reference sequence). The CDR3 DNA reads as TGTGCCAGCAGCTTCTTCGGGGGTGATCTTGAAGCTTTCTTT. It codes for CASSFFGGDLEAFF.

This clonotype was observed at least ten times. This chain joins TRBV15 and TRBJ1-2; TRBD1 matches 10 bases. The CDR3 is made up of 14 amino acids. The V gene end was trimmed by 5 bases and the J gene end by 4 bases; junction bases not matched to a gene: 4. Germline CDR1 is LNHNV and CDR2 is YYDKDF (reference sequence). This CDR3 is CATSGGQGSYGYTF. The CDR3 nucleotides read TGTGCCACCAGCGGGGGACAGGGGAGCTATGGCTACACCTTC. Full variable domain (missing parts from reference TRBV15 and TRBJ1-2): DAMVIQNPRYQVTQFGKPVTLSCSQTLNHNVMYWYQQKSSQAPKLLFHYYDKDFNNEADTPDNFQSRRPNTSFCFLDIRSPGLGDTAMYLCATSGGQGSYGYTFGSGTRLTVV.

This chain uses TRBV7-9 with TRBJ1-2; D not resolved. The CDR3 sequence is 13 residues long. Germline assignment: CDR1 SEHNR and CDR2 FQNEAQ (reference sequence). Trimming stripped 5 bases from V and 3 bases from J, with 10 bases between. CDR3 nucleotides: TGTGCCAGCAGCGTTTTTACCGACTATGGCTACACCTTC. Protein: CASSVFTDYGYTF.

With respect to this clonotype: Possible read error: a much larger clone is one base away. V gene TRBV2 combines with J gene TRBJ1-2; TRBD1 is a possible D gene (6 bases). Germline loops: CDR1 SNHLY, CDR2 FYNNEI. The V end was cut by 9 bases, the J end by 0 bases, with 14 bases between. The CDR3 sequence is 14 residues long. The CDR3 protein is CARARGGTNYGYTF. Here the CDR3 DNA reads TGTGCCAGAGCGCGAGGGGGGACTAACTATGGCTACACCTTC.

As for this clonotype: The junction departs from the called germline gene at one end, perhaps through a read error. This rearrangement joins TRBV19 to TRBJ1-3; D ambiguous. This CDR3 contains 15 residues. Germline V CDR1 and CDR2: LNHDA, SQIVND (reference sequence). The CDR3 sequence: CASSSLGHSGSTIYF. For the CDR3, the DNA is TGTGCCAGTAGTAGCCTCGGGCACTCTGGAAGCACCATATATTTT. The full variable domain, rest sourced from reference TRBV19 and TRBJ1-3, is DGGITQSPKYLFRKEGQNVTLSCEQNLNHDAMYWYRQDPGQGLRLIYYSQIVNDFQKGDIAEGYSVSREKKESFPLTVTSAQKNPTAFYLCASSSLGHSGSTIYFGEGSWLTVV.

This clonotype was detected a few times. The CDR3 nucleotides are TGTGCCACCAGCAGTGGGGCGGACGTCCTGACTTTC. Translated: CATSSGADVLTF. The V and J genes are TRBV15 and TRBJ2-6; maybe TRBD1 (5 bases). Germline-derived CDR1 and CDR2 are LNHNV and YYDKDF (reference sequence). This CDR3 is built from 12 residues. Between the trimmed V and J ends, which lost 3 bases and 11 bases, there was a span of 8 bases.

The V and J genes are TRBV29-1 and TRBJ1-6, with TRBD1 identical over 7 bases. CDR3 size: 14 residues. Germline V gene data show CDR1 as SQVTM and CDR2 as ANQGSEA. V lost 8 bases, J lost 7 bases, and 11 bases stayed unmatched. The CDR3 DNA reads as TGCAGCAGTAAGGGTGAACAGGGGAATTCACCCCTCCACTTT. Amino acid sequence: CSSKGEQGNSPLHF.

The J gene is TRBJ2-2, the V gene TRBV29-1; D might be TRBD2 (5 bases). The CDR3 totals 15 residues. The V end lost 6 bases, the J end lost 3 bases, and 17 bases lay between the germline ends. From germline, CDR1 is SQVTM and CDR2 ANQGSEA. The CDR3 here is CSVAGGLVDTGELFF. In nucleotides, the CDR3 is TGCAGCGTCGCCGGAGGACTGGTGGACACCGGGGAGCTGTTTTTT.

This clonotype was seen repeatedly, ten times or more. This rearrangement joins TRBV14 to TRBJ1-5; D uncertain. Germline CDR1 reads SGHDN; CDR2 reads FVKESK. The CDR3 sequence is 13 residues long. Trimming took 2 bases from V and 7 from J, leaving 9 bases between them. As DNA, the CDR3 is TGTGCCAGCAGCCAAAGCGGGGAACAGCCCCAGCATTTT. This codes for CASSQSGEQPQHF.

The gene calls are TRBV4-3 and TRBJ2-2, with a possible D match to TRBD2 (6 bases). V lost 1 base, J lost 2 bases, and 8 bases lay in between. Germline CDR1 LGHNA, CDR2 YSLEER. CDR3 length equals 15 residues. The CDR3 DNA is TGCGCCAGCAGCCAAGGGGACTTCAACACCGGGGAGCTGTTTTTT. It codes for CASSQGDFNTGELFF.

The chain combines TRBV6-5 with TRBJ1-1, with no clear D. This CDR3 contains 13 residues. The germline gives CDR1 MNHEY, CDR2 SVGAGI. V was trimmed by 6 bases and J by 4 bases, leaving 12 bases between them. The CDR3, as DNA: TGTGCCAGCAGCCGGACCCGGTTCACTGAAGCTTTCTTT. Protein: CASSRTRFTEAFF.

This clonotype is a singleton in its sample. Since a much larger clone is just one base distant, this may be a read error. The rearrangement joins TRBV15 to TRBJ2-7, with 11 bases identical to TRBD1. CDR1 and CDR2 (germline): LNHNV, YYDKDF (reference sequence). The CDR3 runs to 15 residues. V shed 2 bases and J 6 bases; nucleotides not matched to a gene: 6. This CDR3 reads CATSRTPGQGGEQYF. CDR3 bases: TGTGCCACCAGCAGAACCCCGGGACAGGGGGGCGAGCAGTACTTC.

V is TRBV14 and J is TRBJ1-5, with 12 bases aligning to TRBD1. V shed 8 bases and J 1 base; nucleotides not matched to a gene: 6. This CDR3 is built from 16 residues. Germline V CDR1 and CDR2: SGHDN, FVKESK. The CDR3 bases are TGTGCCAGCGGGGGACAGGGGGCGCGGAGCAATCAGCCCCAGCATTTT. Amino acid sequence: CASGGQGARSNQPQHF.

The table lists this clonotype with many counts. CDR3: CASNLGGPGNTIYF. For the CDR3, the DNA is TGTGCCAGCAATCTAGGGGGCCCTGGAAACACCATATATTTT. The chain has TRBV2 and TRBJ1-3; 7 nucleotides line up with TRBD1. Germline loops: CDR1 SNHLY, CDR2 FYNNEI. After removal of 7 bases from V and 2 bases from J, the junction contained 5 bases not matched to a gene. The CDR3 consists of 14 residues.

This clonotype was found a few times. The CDR3 DNA reads as TGTGCCAGCAGCGTAGGCAGAGCGCGTGGGGGACTAGCCGCTCGGGAGCAGTACTTC. This sequence encodes CASSVGRARGGLAAREQYF. The V call is TRBV9, the J call TRBJ2-7, with 9 bases matching TRBD2. The CDR3 is 19 residues long. The ends lost 0 bases at V and 7 bases at J; junction bases unmatched: 20. Germline values: CDR1 SGDLS, CDR2 YYNGEE.

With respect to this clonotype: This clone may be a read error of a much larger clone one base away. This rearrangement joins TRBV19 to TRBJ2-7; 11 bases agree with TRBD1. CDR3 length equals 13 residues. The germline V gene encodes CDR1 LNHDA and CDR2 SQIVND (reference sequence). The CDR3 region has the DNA TGTGCCAGTGCCAGGACAGGGGGCCTCGAGCAGTGCTTC. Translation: CASARTGGLEQCF.

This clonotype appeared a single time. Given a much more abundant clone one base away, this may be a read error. CDR3 DNA sequence: TGCAGCGTTGGACTGGGGTTTGAGACCCAGTACTTC. This gives the protein CSVGLGFETQYF. The V gene is TRBV29-1, the J gene TRBJ2-5, with D unresolved. CDR1 SQVTM and CDR2 ANQGSEA come from the germline V gene. The germline V and J ends were trimmed by 4 bases and 5 bases, with 11 bases remaining between them. This CDR3 is built from 12 residues.

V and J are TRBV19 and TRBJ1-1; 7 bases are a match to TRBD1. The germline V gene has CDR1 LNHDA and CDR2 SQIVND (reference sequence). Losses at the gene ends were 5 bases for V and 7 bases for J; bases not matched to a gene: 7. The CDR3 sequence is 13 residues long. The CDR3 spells CASSWGRGVEAFF. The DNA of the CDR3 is TGTGCCAGTAGTTGGGGCAGGGGGGTTGAAGCTTTCTTT.

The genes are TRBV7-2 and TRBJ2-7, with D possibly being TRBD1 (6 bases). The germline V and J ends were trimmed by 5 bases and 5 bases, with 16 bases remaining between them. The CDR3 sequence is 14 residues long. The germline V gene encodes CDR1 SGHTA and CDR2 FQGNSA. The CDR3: CASSRTQGIHEQYF. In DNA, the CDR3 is TGTGCCAGCAGCCGTACACAGGGAATCCACGAGCAGTACTTC.